Each of the 3 T cell receptor beta chains below was sequenced from the same sample in a study of OX40 agonist ivuxolimab in advanced cancers. The library came from the immunoSEQ multiplex PCR assay. Held by TCRdb, this immuneACCESS table contains in-frame sequences only and omits some clones. Under half of the omission traces to an unresolved V gene where checked; the cause of the rest is unknown. The sample includes approximately 57,000 clones, with approximately 85% observed a single time. The ten largest clones capture approximately 12% of the sample. The source material was CD4+ or CD8+ T cells sorted from blood, sampled in a trial of the OX40 agonist ivuxolimab. The source is an adult with an advanced solid tumor such as melanoma, head and neck, liver or kidney cancer.

J is TRBJ2-7 and V is TRBV7-9, with 7 bases aligning to TRBD2. Germline CDR1 reads SEHNR; CDR2 reads FQNEAQ (reference sequence). The CDR3 is made up of 13 amino acids. J lost 6 bases, V lost 0 bases, and 2 bases had no gene match. The CDR3 reads CASSLASGVEQYV. In nucleotides, the CDR3 is TGTGCCAGCAGCTTAGCCAGCGGGGTCGAGCAGTACGTC.

V usage is TRBV4-1 and J usage is TRBJ2-1; 9 nucleotides match TRBD1. In germline, CDR1 is MGHRA, CDR2 YSYEKL. The CDR3 runs 18 residues. Unmatched junction bases numbered 12, after V lost 1 base and J lost 5 bases. The CDR3: CASSQGPSGTGMNNEQFF. In DNA form, the CDR3 reads TGCGCCAGCAGCCAAGGCCCATCGGGGACAGGGATGAACAATGAGCAGTTCTTC.

The CDR3 reads CASSVNPRRDTEAFF. Here the CDR3 DNA reads TGTGCCAGCAGCGTAAACCCGAGGAGGGACACTGAAGCTTTCTTT. This chain connects TRBV9 to TRBJ1-1, with unresolved D. Per the germline V gene, CDR1 is SGDLS and CDR2 is YYNGEE. The V end was cut by 1 base, the J end by 3 bases, with 13 bases between. This CDR3 has 15 residues.